This T cell receptor beta chain came from a study of vaccination and CD4 T cells after COVID-19. Overall study: The cells in question were stimulated using overlapping spike peptides derived from SARS-CoV-2, HCoV-NL63, HCoV-OC43 and HCoV-229E.

As regards this clonotype: Its antigen is unknown.

Germline V lookup: CDR1 SEHNR, CDR2 FQNEAQ (reference sequence). Between the trimmed V and J ends, which lost 1 base and 4 bases, there was a span of 7 bases. The CDR3 consists of 13 residues. Sequencing of DNA taken from cultured CD4+ T cells relied on the Oncomine TCR Beta short-read assay. TCRdb passed the PCR reads through MiXCR, listing each CDR3 protein once. The sample lists approximately 25,000 distinct CDR3 sequences, around half occurring once. As to treatment: roughly ten-day PBMC culture with coronavirus spike peptide pools or control peptides (ViraFEST assay). Antigen-specific T cell expansion with peptide pools preceded TCR sequencing in the ViraFEST approach. IL-2 at around 9.4 IU/ml and peptide pools at roughly 9.1 ug/ml were added to PBMCs cultured at approximately 2 million per well. Notes on the study in general: In convalescent patients, 304 of 307 vaccine-specific clones were mono-reactive for SARS-CoV-2 spike.

The rearrangement joins TRBV7-9 to TRBJ1-1; a possible D gene is TRBD1 (5 bases). This TCR was sampled from a human donor who had recovered from COVID-19. The sequenced material came from CD4+ T cells from blood, cultured in vitro. This CDR3 reads CASSLDGGTEAFF. The CDR3 bases are TGTGCCAGCAGCTTAGACGGGGGCACTGAAGCTTTCTTT.